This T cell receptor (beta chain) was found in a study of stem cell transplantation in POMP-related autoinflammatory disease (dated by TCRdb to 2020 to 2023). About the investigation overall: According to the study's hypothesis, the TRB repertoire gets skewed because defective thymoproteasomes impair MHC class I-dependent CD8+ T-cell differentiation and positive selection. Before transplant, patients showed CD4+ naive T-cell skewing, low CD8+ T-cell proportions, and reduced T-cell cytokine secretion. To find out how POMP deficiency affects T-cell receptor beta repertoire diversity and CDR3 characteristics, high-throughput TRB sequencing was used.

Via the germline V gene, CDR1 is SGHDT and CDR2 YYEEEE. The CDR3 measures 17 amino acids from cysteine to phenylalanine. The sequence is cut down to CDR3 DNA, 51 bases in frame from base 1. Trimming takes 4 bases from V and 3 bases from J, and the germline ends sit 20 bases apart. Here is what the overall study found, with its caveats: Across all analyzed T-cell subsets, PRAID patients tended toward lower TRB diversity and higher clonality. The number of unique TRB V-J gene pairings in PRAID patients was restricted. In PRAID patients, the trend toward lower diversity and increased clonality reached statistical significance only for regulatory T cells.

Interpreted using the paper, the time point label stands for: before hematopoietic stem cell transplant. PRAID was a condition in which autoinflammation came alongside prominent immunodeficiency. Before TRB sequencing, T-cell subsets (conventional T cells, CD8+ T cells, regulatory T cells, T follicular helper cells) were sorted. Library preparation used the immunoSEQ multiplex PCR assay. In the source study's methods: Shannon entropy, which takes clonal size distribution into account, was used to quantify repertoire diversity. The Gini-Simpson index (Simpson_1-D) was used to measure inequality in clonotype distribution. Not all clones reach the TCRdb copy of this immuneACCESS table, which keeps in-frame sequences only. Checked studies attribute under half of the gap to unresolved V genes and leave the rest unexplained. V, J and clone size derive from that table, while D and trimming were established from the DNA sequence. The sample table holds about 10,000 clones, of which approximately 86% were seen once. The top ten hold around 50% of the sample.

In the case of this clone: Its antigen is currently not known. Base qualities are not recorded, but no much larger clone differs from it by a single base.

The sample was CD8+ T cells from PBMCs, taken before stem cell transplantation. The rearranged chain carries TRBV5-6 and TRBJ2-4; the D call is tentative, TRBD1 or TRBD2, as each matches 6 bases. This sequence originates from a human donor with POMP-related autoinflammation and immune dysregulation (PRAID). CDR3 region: CASSTYREDHGKNIQYF. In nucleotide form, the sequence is TGTGCCAGCAGCACCTACAGGGAGGACCACGGCAAAAACATTCAGTACTTC. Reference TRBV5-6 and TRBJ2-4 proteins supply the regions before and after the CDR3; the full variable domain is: DAGVTQSPTHLIKTRGQQVTLRCSPKSGHDTVSWYQQALGQGPQFIFQYYEEEERQRGNFPDRFSGHQFPNYSSELNVNALLLGDSALYLCASSTYREDHGKNIQYFGAGTRLSVL.